One and the same sample provided the 32 T cell receptor beta chains below, sequenced in a study of T cell changes during pregnancy in multiple sclerosis. Some clones are missing from TCRdb's copy, which holds only in-frame ones; the method was immunoSEQ multiplex PCR. The table includes around 65,000 clones, approximately 86% detected once. Material: peripheral blood, obtained in the first trimester of pregnancy. These receptors were obtained from a female donor with multiple sclerosis, enrolled in a pregnancy study.

The rearrangement links TRBV4-3 to TRBJ1-2, with 8 nucleotides matching TRBD1. This CDR3 comprises 15 residues. Germline assignment: CDR1 LGHNA and CDR2 YSLEER. With V trimmed by 3 bases and J by 1 base, 4 bases remained unmatched. This CDR3 reads CASSQRGQGNYGYTF. The CDR3 bases are TGCGCCAGCAGCCAGAGAGGACAGGGTAACTATGGCTACACCTTC.

This clone has only one observation. V usage is TRBV6-1 and J usage is TRBJ2-1; 7 nucleotides align to TRBD2. Germline values: CDR1 MNHNS, CDR2 SASEGT. The CDR3 is 15 residues long. V gave up 2 bases and J gave up 2 bases; unmatched junction bases: 3. This chain's CDR3 is CASSEFAGAYNEQFF. The CDR3 DNA reads TGTGCCAGCAGTGAATTTGCGGGAGCCTACAATGAGCAGTTCTTC.

This clone is deemed medium-sized (0.01 to 0.1%). Here the CDR3 DNA reads TGCAGCGTGCTGGGACTAGCGGGAGTTCGGCGGAGCAATGAGCAGTTCTTC. It translates to CSVLGLAGVRRSNEQFF. The chain has TRBV29-1 and TRBJ2-1; 14 nucleotides line up with TRBD2. CDR3 size: 17 residues. Germline lookup yields CDR1 SQVTM and CDR2 ANQGSEA. V was pared by 6 bases and J by 6 bases, with 13 bases of the junction left unmatched.

The rearrangement uses TRBV5-1 and TRBJ2-3; TRBD2 might be the D (5 bases). The germline gives CDR1 SGHRS, CDR2 YFSETQ. The V gene lost 0 bases and the J gene lost 0 bases, with 5 bases spanning the gap. The CDR3 loop spans 14 amino acids. The CDR3 sequence: CASSLGTSTDTQYF. In DNA, the CDR3 is TGCGCCAGCAGCTTGGGGACTAGCACAGATACGCAGTATTTT.

The chain links TRBV5-1 to TRBJ2-7; 14 positions agree with TRBD2. The CDR3 length is 17 residues. Germline values: CDR1 SGHRS, CDR2 YFSETQ. The V segment lost 3 bases and the J segment 0 bases; nucleotides outside the gene matches: 5. The DNA for the CDR3 is TGCGCCAGCAGCTCGGGACTAGCGGGAGTTTCCTCCTACGAGCAGTACTTC. Its translation is CASSSGLAGVSSYEQYF.

V and J are TRBV5-1 and TRBJ1-1, with 8 bases that match TRBD1. The V segment lost 4 bases and the J segment 1 base; nucleotides outside the gene matches: 6. Per the germline V gene, CDR1 is SGHRS and CDR2 is YFSETQ. The CDR3 loop spans 15 amino acids. The CDR3 bases are TGCGCCAGCAGCCGGACAGGGTTGGGGAACACTGAAGCTTTCTTT. The encoded protein is CASSRTGLGNTEAFF.

The V and J genes are TRBV5-1 and TRBJ2-1; the D gene is possibly TRBD2 (5 bases). V shed 0 bases and J shed 0 bases, with 13 bases lying between them. Germline lookup yields CDR1 SGHRS and CDR2 YFSETQ. The CDR3 contains 17 residues. The CDR3 bases are TGCGCCAGCAGCTTGGTGGCGGGTATTAGCTCCTACAATGAGCAGTTCTTC. Translation gives CASSLVAGISSYNEQFF.

V is TRBV7-2 and J is TRBJ2-1; 10 nucleotides match TRBD2. Looked up from germline, CDR1 is SGHTA and CDR2 is FQGNSA. The V gene end was trimmed by 3 bases and the J gene end by 0 bases; junction bases not matched to a gene: 11. The CDR3 contains 19 residues. Here the CDR3 DNA reads TGTGCCAGCAGCTTCGGAGCGGGAGGGAGACGAAGCTCCTACAATGAGCAGTTCTTC. This codes for CASSFGAGGRRSSYNEQFF.

This chain uses TRBV7-9 with TRBJ2-1; the match to TRBD2 covers 8 bases. The germline CDR1 and CDR2 sequences are SEHNR and FQNEAQ (reference sequence). Unmatched junction bases numbered 7, after V lost 1 base and J lost 2 bases. The CDR3 runs 17 residues. In nucleotides, the CDR3 is TGTGCCAGCAGCTTAGTCGCGACTAGCGAGGCCTACAATGAGCAGTTCTTC. Protein: CASSLVATSEAYNEQFF.

The chain combines TRBV7-9 with TRBJ2-5, with a tentative D call TRBD2 (6 bases). Deletions cut 5 bases from V and 1 base from J, with 14 bases between. The CDR3 loop spans 15 amino acids. Germline lookup yields CDR1 SEHNR and CDR2 FQNEAQ (reference sequence). This CDR3 is CASSHRQLAQETQYF. In nucleotides, the CDR3 is TGTGCCAGCAGCCATCGCCAACTAGCCCAAGAGACCCAGTACTTC.

The chain carries TRBV28 and TRBJ2-3, with TRBD2 matching 7 bases. The CDR3 contains 16 residues. Germline lookup yields CDR1 MDHEN and CDR2 SYDVKM. V lost 7 bases to trimming and J lost 5 bases; unmatched junction nucleotides: 15. CDR3 coding DNA: TGTGCCAGCACCGTTGCTAGCGGCTACCCCGTAGATACGCAGTATTTT. Protein sequence: CASTVASGYPVDTQYF.

V and J are TRBV19 and TRBJ2-1; 11 bases are a match to TRBD2. Germline V lookup: CDR1 LNHDA, CDR2 SQIVND (reference sequence). The CDR3 is 15 residues long. V lost 6 bases to trimming and J lost 4 bases; unmatched junction nucleotides: 5. The CDR3 nucleotides are TGTGCCAGTAGCCCTACTAGCGGGGGATACAATGAGCAGTTCTTC. This gives the protein CASSPTSGGYNEQFF.

The J gene is TRBJ2-1, the V gene TRBV27; the match to TRBD1 covers 7 bases. CDR1 is MNHEY and CDR2 is SMNVEV in the germline V gene (reference sequence). J lost 7 bases, V lost 2 bases, and 5 bases had no gene match. CDR3 length: 14 residues. The CDR3 here is CASSLRTGRNEQFF. CDR3 DNA sequence: TGTGCCAGCAGTTTACGGACAGGAAGGAATGAGCAGTTCTTC.

This clone came up once. The chain combines TRBV27 with TRBJ1-5; TRBD1 might be the D (5 bases). V was cut by 5 bases and J by 1 base, with 9 bases left in between. The CDR3 sequence is 14 residues long. The germline CDR1 and CDR2 sequences are MNHEY and SMNVEV (reference sequence). The CDR3 here is CASSMTDSNQPQHF. CDR3 nucleotides: TGTGCCAGCAGTATGACAGACAGCAATCAGCCCCAGCATTTT.

The rearrangement links TRBV9 to TRBJ2-1, with 11 bases matching TRBD2. This CDR3 is 15 amino acids long. Germline V lookup: CDR1 SGDLS, CDR2 YYNGEE. With 3 bases clipped from V and 5 bases from J, the junction kept 4 bases outside the gene matches. The CDR3 is CASSATSGNHNEQFF. DNA of the CDR3: TGTGCCAGCAGCGCGACTAGCGGGAACCACAATGAGCAGTTCTTC.

The rearrangement uses TRBV5-1 and TRBJ1-2; 8 positions agree with TRBD1. Unmatched junction bases numbered 10, after V lost 4 bases and J lost 8 bases. The CDR3 sequence is 14 residues long. The germline gives CDR1 SGHRS, CDR2 YFSETQ. CDR3 amino acids: CASSRQGIGEGYTF. CDR3 DNA: TGCGCCAGCAGCCGACAGGGGATAGGGGAAGGCTACACCTTC.

The chain employs TRBV19 and TRBJ2-3, with a possible D match to TRBD1 (6 bases). CDR3 length: 15 residues. V was shortened by 4 bases and J by 1 base, with 12 bases between the two germline ends. Germline CDR1 reads LNHDA; CDR2 reads SQIVND (reference sequence). Here the CDR3 reads CASSSNRDGTDTQYF. Written as DNA, the CDR3 is TGTGCCAGTAGTAGTAACAGGGATGGCACAGATACGCAGTATTTT.

The V and J genes are TRBV7-9 and TRBJ2-3; 13 bases fit TRBD2. CDR3 length equals 18 residues. Trimming removed 5 bases from V and 5 bases from J; junction bases left unmatched: 13. The germline V gene encodes CDR1 SEHNR and CDR2 FQNEAQ (reference sequence). The CDR3 bases are TGTGCCAGCAGCCCTCACCCTCGGACTAGCGGGAGAGGAGATACGCAGTATTTT. This codes for CASSPHPRTSGRGDTQYF.

The chain has TRBV7-2 and TRBJ2-1; 8 nucleotides align to TRBD2. The CDR3 contains 13 residues. Unmatched junction bases numbered 6, after V lost 5 bases and J lost 9 bases. CDR1 and CDR2 (germline): SGHTA, FQGNSA. CDR3 nucleotides: TGTGCCAGCAGCCCGGGACTAGGGGGTGAGCAGTTCTTC. Its translation is CASSPGLGGEQFF. Full variable domain (missing parts from reference TRBV7-2 and TRBJ2-1): GAGVSQSPSNKVTEKGKDVELRCDPISGHTALYWYRQSLGQGLEFLIYFQGNSAPDKSGLPSDRFSAERTGGSVSTLTIQRTQQEDSAVYLCASSPGLGGEQFFGPGTRLTVL.

V is TRBV19 and J is TRBJ2-7; tentatively, D is TRBD1 (6 bases). CDR3 length: 14 amino acids. The germline V gene encodes CDR1 LNHDA and CDR2 SQIVND (reference sequence). V lost 3 bases and J 1 base, leaving 10 bases between the germline ends. The CDR3 loop reads CASSMTGRSYEQYF. For the CDR3, the DNA is TGTGCCAGTAGTATGACAGGACGATCCTACGAGCAGTACTTC.

The chain couples TRBV28 to TRBJ2-1; 12 nucleotides line up with TRBD2. From germline, CDR1 is MDHEN and CDR2 SYDVKM. V lost 5 bases to trimming and J lost 8 bases; unmatched junction nucleotides: 4. The CDR3 loop spans 14 amino acids. The CDR3 sequence is CASSLAGGPHEQFF. The DNA for the CDR3 is TGTGCCAGCAGTCTAGCGGGAGGGCCACATGAGCAGTTCTTC.

V and J are TRBV4-2 and TRBJ2-5; 14 bases agree with TRBD2. Losses at the gene ends were 2 bases for V and 3 bases for J; bases not matched to a gene: 5. Germline CDR1 and CDR2: LGHNA and YNFKEQ. The length of the CDR3 is 17 residues. CDR3 nucleotide sequence: TGTGCCAGCAGCCAATATACGACTAGCGGGGGGGAAGAGACCCAGTACTTC. Amino acids: CASSQYTTSGGEETQYF.

This chain uses TRBV6-5 with TRBJ2-3, with TRBD2 matching 7 bases. Germline CDR1 reads MNHEY; CDR2 reads SVGAGI. Trimming removed 2 bases from V and 9 bases from J; junction bases left unmatched: 11. The CDR3 consists of 15 residues. CDR3 nucleotides: TGTGCCAGCAGTTACCAGGGCGGGGGAATCGAAACGCAGTATTTT. It yields the protein CASSYQGGGIETQYF.

The chain uses TRBV6-6 and TRBJ1-4; D is possibly TRBD1 (6 bases). This CDR3 spans 14 amino acids. The V end lost 6 bases, the J end lost 7 bases, and 15 bases lay between the germline ends. The germline gives CDR1 MNHNY, CDR2 SVGAGI (reference sequence). CDR3 region: CASSTPGQGEKLFF. Written as DNA, the CDR3 is TGTGCCAGCAGCACACCGGGACAAGGTGAAAAACTGTTTTTT.

A few counts support this clone. The V gene is TRBV5-8, the J gene TRBJ2-1; D is undetermined. The CDR3 has 13 amino acids. Germline V gene lookup returns CDR1 SGHTS and CDR2 YDEGEE. The V gene lost 5 bases and the J gene lost 4 bases, with 10 bases spanning the gap. This CDR3 reads CASRAIPYNEQFF. Here the CDR3 DNA reads TGTGCCAGCAGAGCCATCCCGTACAATGAGCAGTTCTTC.

This chain links TRBV5-4 with TRBJ2-1; TRBD2 matches 12 bases. CDR1 is SGHNT, CDR2 YYREEE, per germline (reference sequence). The CDR3 loop spans 17 amino acids. J gave up 7 bases and V 3 bases, and 11 bases lay outside the gene matches. The CDR3 nucleotides read TGTGCCAGCAGCTCCCCCGTACTAGCGGGGGGAGGTAATGAGCAGTTCTTC. Translating it yields CASSSPVLAGGGNEQFF. Combining the CDR3 with reference TRBV5-4 and TRBJ2-1 gives the whole variable domain ETGVTQSPTHLIKTRGQQVTLRCSSQSGHNTVSWYQQALGQGPQFIFQYYREEENGRGNFPPRFSGLQFPNYSSELNVNALELDDSALYLCASSSPVLAGGGNEQFFGPGTRLTVL.

The rearrangement joins TRBV30 to TRBJ1-4; D unclear. The CDR3 is 13 amino acids. The germline CDR1 and CDR2 sequences are GTSNPN and SVGIG (reference sequence). V was pared by 2 bases and J by 3 bases, with 7 bases between. CDR3 sequence (DNA): TGTGCCTGGAGTCTCCCAGCTAATGAAAAACTGTTTTTT. This gives the protein CAWSLPANEKLFF.

The chain uses TRBV20-1 and TRBJ2-5; tentatively, D is TRBD2 (6 bases). The germline V gene encodes CDR1 DFQATT and CDR2 SNEGSKA (reference sequence). V shed 5 bases and J shed 2 bases, with 6 bases lying between them. This CDR3 spans 11 amino acids. The CDR3 DNA follows: TGCAGTGCTCGGGAGCAAGAGACCCAGTACTTC. It translates to CSAREQETQYF.

This clone was counted a single time. The chain is built from TRBV6-1 and TRBJ1-5, with D possibly matching TRBD1 (6 bases). V lost 6 bases and J lost 0, with 9 bases in between. Germline values: CDR1 MNHNS, CDR2 SASEGT. CDR3 length: 14 residues. The CDR3 is CASRSTGSNQPQHF. The CDR3 DNA follows: TGTGCCAGCAGATCGACAGGTAGCAATCAGCCCCAGCATTTT.

The chain carries TRBV20-1 and TRBJ2-4; D possibly corresponds to TRBD1 (6 bases). Between the trimmed V and J ends, which lost 5 bases and 6 bases, there was a span of 8 bases. CDR3 length: 11 amino acids. Germline lookup yields CDR1 DFQATT and CDR2 SNEGSKA (reference sequence). CDR3 region: CSAGRGNIQYF. In DNA form, the CDR3 reads TGCAGTGCTGGCAGGGGAAACATTCAGTACTTC.

The J gene is TRBJ2-3, the V gene TRBV5-4; 10 nucleotides agree with TRBD2. CDR1 SGHNT and CDR2 YYREEE come from the germline V gene (reference sequence). With 4 bases clipped from V and 7 bases from J, the junction kept 12 bases outside the gene matches. The CDR3 contains 16 residues. The DNA for the CDR3 is TGTGCCAGCAGCCCCAGCTCGGGACTAGCGATATATACGCAGTATTTT. Protein: CASSPSSGLAIYTQYF.

The chain carries TRBV29-1 and TRBJ2-7, with 7 bases lining up with TRBD2. The V gene's germline CDR1 is SQVTM and CDR2 ANQGSEA. This CDR3 spans 13 amino acids. The ends lost 6 bases at V and 3 bases at J; junction bases unmatched: 8. The chain's CDR3 is CSVRTRPDYEQYF. The CDR3 DNA reads as TGCAGCGTCAGGACTAGACCAGACTACGAGCAGTACTTC.